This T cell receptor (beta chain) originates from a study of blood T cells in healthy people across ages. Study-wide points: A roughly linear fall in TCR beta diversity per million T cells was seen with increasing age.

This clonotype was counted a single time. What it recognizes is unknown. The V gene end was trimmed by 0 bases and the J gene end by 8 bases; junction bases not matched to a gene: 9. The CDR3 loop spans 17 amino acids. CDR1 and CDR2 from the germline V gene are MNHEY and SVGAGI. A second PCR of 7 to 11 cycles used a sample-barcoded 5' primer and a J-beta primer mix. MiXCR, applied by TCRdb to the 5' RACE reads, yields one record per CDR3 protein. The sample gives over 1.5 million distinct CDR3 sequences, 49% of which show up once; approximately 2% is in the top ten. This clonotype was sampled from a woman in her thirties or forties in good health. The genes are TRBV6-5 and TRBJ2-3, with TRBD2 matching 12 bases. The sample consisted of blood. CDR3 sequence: CASSYSNVRTSGATQYF. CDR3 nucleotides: TGTGCCAGCAGTTACTCGAATGTTAGGACTAGCGGGGCTACGCAGTATTTT.